What follows are 24 T cell receptor beta chains derived from one specimen sequenced in a study of cytomegalovirus exposure and HLA in healthy donors. Use of 60 Vbeta and 13 Jbeta primers characterized the PCR. Data came from immunoSEQ multiplex PCR; TCRdb stores just in-frame clones and leaves some out. The sample records roughly 100,000 clones, roughly 80% being singletons. Sequencing was done on a sample of PBMCs. These receptors all come from a man aged 35 to 55 in good health and CMV-seronegative.

V gene TRBV7-8 combines with J gene TRBJ1-4, with D maybe TRBD1 (6 bases). V lost 2 bases, J lost 8 bases, and 12 bases lay in between. CDR3 length: 14 amino acids. Germline V gene data show CDR1 as SGHVS and CDR2 as FQNEAQ. CDR3 loop: CASSLQGIGEKLFF. The CDR3 DNA sequence: TGTGCCAGCAGCTTACAGGGGATAGGGGAAAAACTGTTTTTT.

This chain uses TRBV6-5 with TRBJ1-2; tentative D call: TRBD1 (6 bases). Looked up from germline, CDR1 is MNHEY and CDR2 is SVGAGI. The CDR3 loop spans 14 amino acids. V was shortened by 6 bases and J by 8 bases, with 19 bases between the two germline ends. The CDR3 reads CASSPTTGSRGYTF. Here the CDR3 DNA reads TGTGCCAGCAGCCCAACTACAGGGTCTAGGGGCTACACCTTC.

This clone has just a few counts. The V and J genes are TRBV29-1 and TRBJ1-2; the D gene is possibly TRBD1 (6 bases). The germline CDR1 and CDR2 sequences are SQVTM and ANQGSEA. This CDR3 spans 13 amino acids. The V and J ends lost 7 bases and 6 bases respectively, with 18 bases between them. The CDR3 is CSGGGGGWDGYTF. The CDR3 nucleotides read TGCAGCGGGGGGGGAGGGGGTTGGGATGGCTACACCTTC.

This chain links TRBV6-5 with TRBJ2-5, with a possible D match to TRBD2 (6 bases). The V end was cut by 1 base, the J end by 1 base, with 10 bases between. Germline V lookup: CDR1 MNHEY, CDR2 SVGAGI. CDR3 length: 15 residues. CDR3 sequence reads: CASSYLRGSQETQYF. The CDR3 nucleotides are TGTGCCAGCAGTTACTTACGGGGGAGCCAAGAGACCCAGTACTTC.

This clone was recorded a few times. The CDR3 region has the DNA TGTGCCAGCAGCTTAGTGGGCGGACCCCAGGGCGGCTACACCTTC. Translated: CASSLVGGPQGGYTF. The chain couples TRBV7-9 to TRBJ1-2; D possibly corresponds to TRBD1 (5 bases). This CDR3 is built from 15 residues. Looked up from germline, CDR1 is SEHNR and CDR2 is FQNEAQ (reference sequence). V gave up 1 base and J gave up 8 bases, with 17 bases separating them.

The chain employs TRBV5-1 and TRBJ1-1; 9 bases match TRBD1. Germline-derived CDR1 and CDR2 are SGHRS and YFSETQ. The junction had 9 bases not matched to a gene; V was cut back by 4 bases and J by 2 bases. This CDR3 comprises 16 residues. Here the CDR3 DNA reads TGCGCCAGCAGCGTAGGACAGGGGAGCGGAAACACTGAAGCTTTCTTT. It is translated as CASSVGQGSGNTEAFF. The entire variable domain, with the rest obtained from reference TRBV5-1 and TRBJ1-1, is as follows: KAGVTQTPRYLIKTRGQQVTLSCSPISGHRSVSWYQQTPGQGLQFLFEYFSETQRNKGNFPGRFSGRQFSNSRSEMNVSTLELGDSALYLCASSVGQGSGNTEAFFGQGTRLTVV.

V gene TRBV7-9 combines with J gene TRBJ2-4, with 8 bases aligning to TRBD1. This CDR3 contains 16 residues. Unmatched junction bases numbered 8, after V lost 5 bases and J lost 2 bases. Germline CDR1 is SEHNR and CDR2 is FQNEAQ (reference sequence). The CDR3 is CASSPRQGSTKNIQYF. The CDR3 DNA reads TGTGCCAGCAGCCCGAGACAGGGGTCAACCAAAAACATTCAGTACTTC.

This chain uses TRBV2 with TRBJ1-4, with TRBD1 matching over 8 bases. V shed 2 bases and J 7 bases; nucleotides not matched to a gene: 9. CDR3 length: 16 residues. Germline lookup yields CDR1 SNHLY and CDR2 FYNNEI. This CDR3 is CASSERGSGGREKLFF. Written as DNA, the CDR3 is TGTGCCAGCAGTGAACGAGGGTCAGGGGGCCGTGAAAAACTGTTTTTT.

The chain recombines TRBV7-2 with TRBJ2-2; 10 positions agree with TRBD2. This CDR3 contains 14 residues. J lost 5 bases, V lost 5 bases, and 2 bases had no gene match. Germline-derived CDR1 and CDR2 are SGHTA and FQGNSA. The CDR3 DNA follows: TGTGCCAGCAGCGGGACTAGCGTTACCGGGGAGCTGTTTTTT. Translating gives CASSGTSVTGELFF.

The genes are TRBV4-1 and TRBJ2-5; 14 nucleotides agree with TRBD2. The J call may not be correct, given that the DNA end is closer to TRBJ2-7. This CDR3 is 18 amino acids long. CDR1 and CDR2 from the germline V gene are MGHRA and YSYEKL. CDR3 sequence reads: CASSQGTSGGNSSYEQYF. The CDR3, as DNA: TGCGCCAGCAGCCAAGGGACTAGCGGGGGGAACAGCTCCTACGAGCAGTACTTC.

The chain uses TRBV5-6 and TRBJ2-5; no definite D call. The V gene lost 0 bases and the J gene lost 4 bases, with 7 bases spanning the gap. The CDR3 extends over 13 amino acids. Germline-derived CDR1 and CDR2 are SGHDT and YYEEEE. The CDR3 region is CASSLGASETQYF. DNA for the CDR3: TGTGCCAGCAGCTTGGGGGCATCAGAGACCCAGTACTTC.

V and J are TRBV18 and TRBJ1-1; 8 bases map to TRBD1. V dropped 8 bases and J dropped 0; count of bases not matched to a gene: 5. Germline values: CDR1 KGHSH, CDR2 LQKENI. The CDR3 has 14 amino acids. CDR3 nucleotides: TGTGCCAGCGGAGGACAGGGACTGAACACTGAAGCTTTCTTT. Protein: CASGGQGLNTEAFF.

The chain is built from TRBV2 and TRBJ1-2, with a possible D match to TRBD1 (6 bases). This CDR3 region has 13 residues. The germline CDR1 and CDR2 sequences are SNHLY and FYNNEI. V lost 7 bases to trimming and J lost 6 bases, with 15 bases between them. In nucleotides, the CDR3 is TGTGCCAGCACCCAGACAGGTTCTGATGGCTACACCTTC. Translating it yields CASTQTGSDGYTF.

The CDR3 region is CASSGDRGSYEQYF. As DNA, the CDR3 is TGTGCCAGCAGTGGGGACAGGGGCTCCTACGAGCAGTACTTC. The genes are TRBV6-1 and TRBJ2-7, with 10 bases aligning to TRBD1. Germline CDR1 and CDR2: MNHNS and SASEGT. The trim removed 4 bases at V and 0 bases at J, leaving 0 bases unmatched. The CDR3 length is 14 residues.

This chain uses TRBV5-1 with TRBJ2-7, with a tentative D call TRBD1 (5 bases). Trimming cost V 2 bases and J 4 bases, with 13 bases left between them. The CDR3 loop spans 14 amino acids. Per the germline V gene, CDR1 is SGHRS and CDR2 is YFSETQ. DNA for the CDR3: TGCGCCAGCAGCTTAGCCCAGGGAAATTACGAGCAGTACTTC. Its translation: CASSLAQGNYEQYF.

This rearrangement joins TRBV6-6 to TRBJ1-1; the D is unclear. Between the trimmed V and J ends, which lost 7 bases and 5 bases, there was a span of 11 bases. CDR3 length equals 12 residues. Germline assignment: CDR1 MNHNY and CDR2 SVGAGI (reference sequence). CDR3 DNA sequence: TGTGCCAGCACTATTCATCAAACTGAAGCTTTCTTT. Its protein product is CASTIHQTEAFF.

The V gene is TRBV5-6, the J gene TRBJ2-7; tentatively, D is TRBD1 (6 bases). Per germline, CDR1 SGHDT and CDR2 YYEEEE. This CDR3 is 15 amino acids long. V was cut by 0 bases and J by 3 bases, with 13 bases left in between. The CDR3 is CASSLGAGDIYEQYF. The CDR3 DNA sequence: TGTGCCAGCAGCTTGGGGGCAGGGGACATCTACGAGCAGTACTTC.

The chain is built from TRBV6-1 and TRBJ2-5, with unresolved D. This CDR3 contains 13 residues. Germline V gene data show CDR1 as MNHNS and CDR2 as SASEGT. V was pared by 3 bases and J by 2 bases, with 7 bases between. The CDR3 sequence is CASSETYQETQYF. CDR3 DNA sequence: TGTGCCAGCAGTGAGACTTATCAAGAGACCCAGTACTTC.

Only a few counts were recorded for this clone. The genes are TRBV29-1 and TRBJ2-7; 11 bases match TRBD1. The CDR3 has 13 residues. Germline loops: CDR1 SQVTM, CDR2 ANQGSEA. J gave up 7 bases and V 6 bases, and 8 bases lay outside the gene matches. This CDR3 is CSVGGTGGVEQYF. In DNA, the CDR3 is TGCAGCGTCGGTGGGACAGGGGGGGTGGAGCAGTACTTC.

The chain carries TRBV23-1 and TRBJ1-6, with TRBD1 matching 7 bases. TRBV23-1 is an ORF for which the function is uncertain. CDR3 length: 19 residues. Losses at the gene ends were 4 bases for V and 4 bases for J; bases not matched to a gene: 16. The CDR3 DNA reads TGCGCCAGCAGTCTCAGGATGGCGACAGGGAGGTGTTATAATTCACCCCTCCACTTT. It codes for CASSLRMATGRCYNSPLHF.

This clone has just a few counts. This chain uses TRBV5-4 with TRBJ1-2; 7 bases are a match to TRBD1. V lost 4 bases to trimming and J lost 4 bases; unmatched junction nucleotides: 10. Looked up from germline, CDR1 is SGHNT and CDR2 is YYREEE (reference sequence). The CDR3 runs to 15 residues. CDR3 region: CASSARSGGSYGYTF. The CDR3 bases are TGTGCCAGCAGCGCTCGCTCAGGGGGAAGCTATGGCTACACCTTC.

The CDR3: CASRTGGSTDTQYF. For the CDR3, the DNA is TGTGCCAGCAGAACGGGAGGGAGTACAGATACGCAGTATTTT. The chain recombines TRBV7-2 with TRBJ2-3; 8 bases agree with TRBD2. Germline-derived CDR1 and CDR2 are SGHTA and FQGNSA. The CDR3 is 14 amino acids. Unmatched junction bases numbered 5, after V lost 6 bases and J lost 3 bases.

This chain connects TRBV6-5 to TRBJ1-2; 10 bases are a match to TRBD1. The V gene end was trimmed by 5 bases and the J gene end by 3 bases; junction bases not matched to a gene: 0. The germline gives CDR1 MNHEY, CDR2 SVGAGI. CDR3 length: 13 residues. The CDR3 coding sequence is TGTGCCAGCAGTGGACAGGGGGACTATGGCTACACCTTC. Protein: CASSGQGDYGYTF.

Only a few counts were recorded for this clone. This chain links TRBV6-1 with TRBJ1-2, with D uncertain. Trimming took off 0 bases at V and 4 bases at J, with 12 bases between the two ends. The germline V gene has CDR1 MNHNS and CDR2 SASEGT. CDR3 length: 15 amino acids. The CDR3, as DNA: TGTGCCAGCAGTGAAGCGGAGGCAGTACCCTATGGCTACACCTTC. Protein sequence: CASSEAEAVPYGYTF.